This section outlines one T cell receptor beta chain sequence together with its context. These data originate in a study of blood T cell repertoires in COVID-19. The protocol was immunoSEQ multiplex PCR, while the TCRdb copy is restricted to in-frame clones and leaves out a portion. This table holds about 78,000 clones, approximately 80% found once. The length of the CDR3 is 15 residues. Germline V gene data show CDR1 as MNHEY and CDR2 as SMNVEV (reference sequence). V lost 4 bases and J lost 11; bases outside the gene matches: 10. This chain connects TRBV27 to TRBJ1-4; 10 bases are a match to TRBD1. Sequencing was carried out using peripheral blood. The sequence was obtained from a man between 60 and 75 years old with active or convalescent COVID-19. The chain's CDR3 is CASSSAGTGARKLFF. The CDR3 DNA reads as TGTGCCAGCAGTTCCGCCGGGACAGGGGCGAGGAAACTGTTTTTT. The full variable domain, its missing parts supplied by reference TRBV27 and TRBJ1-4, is EAQVTQNPRYLITVTGKKLTVTCSQNMNHEYMSWYRQDPGLGLRQIYYSMNVEVTDKGDVPEGYKVSRKEKRNFPLILESPSPNQTSLYFCASSSAGTGARKLFFGSGTQLSVL.